Below, 9 T cell receptor beta chains from the same sample are listed, as sequenced in a study of T cells in localized non-small cell lung cancer. Sequencing used immunoSEQ multiplex PCR; TCRdb keeps in-frame clones, though not all of them. This table holds just over 70,000 clones, 80% to 90% found once. The material sequenced was peripheral blood, taken before any cancer treatment. These receptor sequences come from a male donor older than 55 with stage III squamous cell lung carcinoma.

The chain uses TRBV18 and TRBJ2-2; D might be TRBD2 (5 bases). This CDR3 comprises 13 residues. The ends were cut back, 0 bases at V and 7 bases at J, with 6 bases in the middle. Germline-derived CDR1 and CDR2 are KGHSH and LQKENI. CDR3 bases: TGTGCCAGCTCACCACCCGCGGGCGGGGAGCTGTTTTTT. Encoded protein: CASSPPAGGELFF.

By share, this clone ranks as medium-sized. This chain joins TRBV10-3 and TRBJ1-1; D gene unclear. V was clipped by 1 base and J by 12 bases, with 12 bases between them. The CDR3 loop spans 12 amino acids. Germline V gives CDR1 ENHRY, CDR2 SYGVKD. In nucleotides, the CDR3 is TGTGCCATCAGTGAGTGGGGTGTTGGGCCTTTCTTT. Translation: CAISEWGVGPFF.

J is TRBJ1-5 and V is TRBV5-1, with TRBD1 identical over 7 bases. V shed 0 bases, J shed 4 bases, and the junction held 1 base outside the gene matches. The CDR3 runs 14 residues. Germline CDR1 reads SGHRS; CDR2 reads YFSETQ. CDR3 in amino acids: CASSLGTGNQPQHF. The CDR3 nucleotides are TGCGCCAGCAGCTTGGGGACAGGAAATCAGCCCCAGCATTTT.

DNA for the CDR3: TGTGCCAGCAGCTCCCGGACAGGAGTAACTGGAAACACCATATATTTT. Its translation is CASSSRTGVTGNTIYF. This chain links TRBV7-9 with TRBJ1-3; TRBD1 matches 7 bases. The CDR3 runs to 16 residues. Germline-derived CDR1 and CDR2 are SEHNR and FQNEAQ (reference sequence). V trimming: 4 bases; J trimming: 2 bases; junction bases outside the gene matches: 8.

Here the CDR3 reads CASSIGQGWGADTQYF. The CDR3 DNA is TGTGCCAGTAGTATAGGTCAGGGATGGGGGGCAGATACGCAGTATTTT. V gene TRBV19 combines with J gene TRBJ2-3, with D possibly being TRBD2 (6 bases). Germline V gene sequence: CDR1 LNHDA, CDR2 SQIVND (reference sequence). V was trimmed by 1 base and J by 4 bases, leaving 15 bases between them. This CDR3 has 16 amino acids.

This clone was recorded only once. This chain joins TRBV5-3 and TRBJ2-7; D not resolved. TRBV5-3 is an ORF; its function is uncertain. This CDR3 is built from 14 residues. V lost 2 bases and J 4 bases, leaving 13 bases between the germline ends. The CDR3 spells CARSFPSPLYEQYF. CDR3 sequence (DNA): TGTGCCAGAAGCTTTCCTAGTCCCTTGTACGAGCAGTACTTC.

The rearrangement joins TRBV11-2 to TRBJ1-2; D perhaps matches TRBD1 (5 bases). The V gene lost 2 bases and the J gene lost 1 base, with 8 bases spanning the gap. Germline values: CDR1 SGHAT, CDR2 FQNNGV. The length of the CDR3 is 14 residues. The CDR3 DNA reads TGTGCCAGCAGCTTACCAGGGTATAACTATGGCTACACCTTC. As protein: CASSLPGYNYGYTF. Using reference TRBV11-2 and TRBJ1-2 for the parts outside the CDR3, the full variable domain is EAGVAQSPRYKIIEKRQSVAFWCNPISGHATLYWYQQILGQGPKLLIQFQNNGVVDDSQLPKDRFSAERLKGVDSTLKIQPAKLEDSAVYLCASSLPGYNYGYTFGSGTRLTVV.

V is TRBV30 and J is TRBJ1-2, with D perhaps TRBD1 (6 bases). Looked up from germline, CDR1 is GTSNPN and CDR2 is SVGIG (reference sequence). The length of the CDR3 is 11 residues. V was pared by 2 bases and J by 7 bases, with 8 bases between. This chain's CDR3 is CAWSTGTGYTF. DNA for the CDR3: TGTGCCTGGAGTACAGGGACTGGCTACACCTTC.

V usage is TRBV6-4 and J usage is TRBJ2-3; D is uncertain. Germline assignment: CDR1 MRHNA and CDR2 SNTAGT. CDR3 length equals 14 residues. The V and J ends lost 0 bases and 6 bases respectively, with 10 bases between them. The CDR3 here is CASSDSGFGDTQYF. The CDR3 DNA follows: TGTGCCAGCAGTGACTCGGGGTTTGGGGATACGCAGTATTTT.